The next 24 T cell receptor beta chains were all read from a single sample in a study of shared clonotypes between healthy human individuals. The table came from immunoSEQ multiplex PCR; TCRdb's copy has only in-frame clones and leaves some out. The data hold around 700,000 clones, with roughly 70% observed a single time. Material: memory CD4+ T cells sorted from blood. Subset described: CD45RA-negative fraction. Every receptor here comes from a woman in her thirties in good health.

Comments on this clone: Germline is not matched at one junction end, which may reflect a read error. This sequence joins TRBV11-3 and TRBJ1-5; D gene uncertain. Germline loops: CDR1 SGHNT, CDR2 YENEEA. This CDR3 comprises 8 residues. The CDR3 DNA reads TGTGCCAGCAGCTTGTCGGATTTT. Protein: CASSLSDF.

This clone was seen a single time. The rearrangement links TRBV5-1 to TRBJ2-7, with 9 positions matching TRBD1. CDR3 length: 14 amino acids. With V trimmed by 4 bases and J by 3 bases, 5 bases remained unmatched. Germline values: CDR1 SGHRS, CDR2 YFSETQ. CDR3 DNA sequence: TGCGCCAGCAGCGGCGGACAGGGGATCTACGAGCAGTACTTC. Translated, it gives CASSGGQGIYEQYF.

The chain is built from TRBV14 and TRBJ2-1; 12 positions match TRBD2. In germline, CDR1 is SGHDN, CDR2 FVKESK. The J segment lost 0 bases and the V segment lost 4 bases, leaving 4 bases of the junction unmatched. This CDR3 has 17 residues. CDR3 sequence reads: CASSPRLAGDSYNEQFF. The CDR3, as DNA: TGTGCCAGCAGCCCCCGACTAGCGGGAGACTCCTACAATGAGCAGTTCTTC. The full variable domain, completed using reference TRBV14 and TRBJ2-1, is EAGVTQFPSHSVIEKGQTVTLRCDPISGHDNLYWYRRVMGKEIKFLLHFVKESKQDESGMPNNRFLAERTGGTYSTLKVQPAELEDSGVYFCASSPRLAGDSYNEQFFGPGTRLTVL.

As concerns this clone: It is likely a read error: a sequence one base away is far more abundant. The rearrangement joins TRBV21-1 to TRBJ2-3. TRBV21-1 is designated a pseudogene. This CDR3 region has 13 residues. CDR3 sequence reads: CASSSTITDTQYF. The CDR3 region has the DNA TGTGCCAGCAGTTCAACGATTACAGATACGCAGTATTTT.

CDR3 sequence (DNA): TGTGCCAGCAGCTTAGCGGACCTGACTAGCGGGAGAGAAGAGACCCAGTACTTC. The encoded protein is CASSLADLTSGREETQYF. This chain connects TRBV7-9 to TRBJ2-5; 12 bases map to TRBD2. From germline, CDR1 is SEHNR and CDR2 FQNEAQ (reference sequence). With 0 bases clipped from V and 3 bases from J, the junction kept 8 bases outside the gene matches. This CDR3 is built from 18 residues.

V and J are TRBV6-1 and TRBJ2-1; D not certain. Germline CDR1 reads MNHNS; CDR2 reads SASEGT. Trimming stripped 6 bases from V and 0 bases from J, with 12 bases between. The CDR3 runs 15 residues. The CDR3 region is CASRDVVSSYNEQFF. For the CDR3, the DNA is TGTGCCAGCAGGGATGTGGTTAGCTCCTACAATGAGCAGTTCTTC.

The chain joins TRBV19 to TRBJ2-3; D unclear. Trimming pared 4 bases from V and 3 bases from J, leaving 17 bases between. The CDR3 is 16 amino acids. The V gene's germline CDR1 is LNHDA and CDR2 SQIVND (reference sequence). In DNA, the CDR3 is TGTGCCAGTAGTACCCCCCTCCACGGCTCGACAGATACGCAGTATTTT. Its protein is CASSTPLHGSTDTQYF.

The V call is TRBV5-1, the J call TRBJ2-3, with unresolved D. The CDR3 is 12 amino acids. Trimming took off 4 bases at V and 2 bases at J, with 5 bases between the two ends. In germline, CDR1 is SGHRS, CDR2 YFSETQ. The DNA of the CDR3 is TGCGCCAGCAGCCCCAACACAGATACGCAGTATTTT. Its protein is CASSPNTDTQYF.

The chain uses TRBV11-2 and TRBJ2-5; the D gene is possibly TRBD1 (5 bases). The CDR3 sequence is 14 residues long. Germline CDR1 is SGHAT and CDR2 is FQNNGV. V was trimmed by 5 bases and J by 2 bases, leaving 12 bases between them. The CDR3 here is CASSPPTAQETQYF. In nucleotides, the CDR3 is TGTGCCAGCAGCCCTCCGACAGCGCAAGAGACCCAGTACTTC.

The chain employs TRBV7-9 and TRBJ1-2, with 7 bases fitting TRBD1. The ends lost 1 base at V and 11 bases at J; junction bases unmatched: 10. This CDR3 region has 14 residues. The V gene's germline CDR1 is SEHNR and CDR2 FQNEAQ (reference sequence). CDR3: CASSLVGGGGDYTF. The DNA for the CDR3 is TGTGCCAGCAGCTTAGTAGGGGGCGGTGGGGATTACACCTTC.

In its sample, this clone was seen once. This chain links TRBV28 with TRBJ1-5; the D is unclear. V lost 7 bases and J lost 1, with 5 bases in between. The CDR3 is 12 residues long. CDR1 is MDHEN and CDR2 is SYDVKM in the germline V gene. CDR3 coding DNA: TGTGCCAGCAAATTCAGCAATCAGCCCCAGCATTTT. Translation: CASKFSNQPQHF.

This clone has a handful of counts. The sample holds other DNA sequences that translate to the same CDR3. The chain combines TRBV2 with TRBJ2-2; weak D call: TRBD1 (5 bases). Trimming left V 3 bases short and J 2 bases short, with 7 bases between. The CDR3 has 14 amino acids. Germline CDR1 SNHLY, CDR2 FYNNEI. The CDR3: CASSDRANTGELFF. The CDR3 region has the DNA TGTGCCAGCAGTGACAGGGCTAACACCGGGGAGCTGTTTTTT. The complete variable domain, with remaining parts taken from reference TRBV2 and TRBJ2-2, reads EPEVTQTPSHQVTQMGQEVILRCVPISNHLYFYWYRQILGQKVEFLVSFYNNEISEKSEIFDDQFSVERPDGSNFTLKIRSTKLEDSAMYFCASSDRANTGELFFGEGSRLTVL.

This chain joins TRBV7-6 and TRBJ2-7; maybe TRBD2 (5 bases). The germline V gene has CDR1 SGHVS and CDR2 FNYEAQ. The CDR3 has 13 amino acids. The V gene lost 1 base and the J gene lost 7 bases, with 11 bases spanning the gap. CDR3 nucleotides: TGTGCCAGCAGCTTAGAAGGCAGAGGGGAGCAGTACTTC. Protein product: CASSLEGRGEQYF.

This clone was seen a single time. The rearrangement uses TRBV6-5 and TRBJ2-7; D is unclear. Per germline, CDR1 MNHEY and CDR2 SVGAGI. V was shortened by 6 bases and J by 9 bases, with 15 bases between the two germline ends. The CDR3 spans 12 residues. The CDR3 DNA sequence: TGTGCCAGCAGCGGTCCCCTTTGGGTGCAGTACTTC. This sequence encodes CASSGPLWVQYF.

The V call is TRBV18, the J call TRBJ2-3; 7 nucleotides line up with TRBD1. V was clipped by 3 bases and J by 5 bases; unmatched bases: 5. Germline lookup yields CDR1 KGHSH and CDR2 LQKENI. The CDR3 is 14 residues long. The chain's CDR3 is CASSPGQKRDTQYF. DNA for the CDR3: TGTGCCAGCTCACCGGGACAGAAGAGAGATACGCAGTATTTT.

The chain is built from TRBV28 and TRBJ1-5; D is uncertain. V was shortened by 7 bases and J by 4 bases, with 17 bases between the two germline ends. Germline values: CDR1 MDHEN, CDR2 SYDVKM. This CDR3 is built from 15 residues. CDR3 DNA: TGTGCCAGCATGGGCACGAGGTCTGGGAATCAGCCCCAGCATTTT. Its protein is CASMGTRSGNQPQHF.

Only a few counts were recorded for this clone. DNA for the CDR3: TGTGCCAGCAGCGCTGGGACGGAAGAAAAACTGTTTTTT. Translation: CASSAGTEEKLFF. The chain couples TRBV28 to TRBJ1-4; D is possibly TRBD1 (5 bases). Germline V gene lookup returns CDR1 MDHEN and CDR2 SYDVKM. The CDR3 sequence is 13 residues long. Between the trimmed V and J ends, which lost 6 bases and 8 bases, there was a span of 13 bases.

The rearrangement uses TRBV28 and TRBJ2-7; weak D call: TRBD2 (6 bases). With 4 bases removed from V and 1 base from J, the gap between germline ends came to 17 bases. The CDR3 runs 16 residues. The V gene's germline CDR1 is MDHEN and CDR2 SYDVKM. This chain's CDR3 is CASSSPGVAASYEQYF. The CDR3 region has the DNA TGTGCCAGCAGTTCCCCCGGGGTAGCGGCTTCCTACGAGCAGTACTTC.

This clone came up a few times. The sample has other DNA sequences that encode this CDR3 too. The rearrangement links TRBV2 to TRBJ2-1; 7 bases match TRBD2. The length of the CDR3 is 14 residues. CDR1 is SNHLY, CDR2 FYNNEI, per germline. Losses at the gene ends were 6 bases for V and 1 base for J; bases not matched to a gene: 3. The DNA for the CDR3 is TGTGCCAGCAGCCGACTAGCTTCCTACAATGAGCAGTTCTTC. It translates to CASSRLASYNEQFF.

CDR3 amino acids: CASSLALAGGTDTQYF. CDR3 in DNA: TGTGCCAGCAGCTTAGCACTAGCGGGAGGTACAGATACGCAGTATTTT. V is TRBV7-2 and J is TRBJ2-3; 12 positions agree with TRBD2. With V trimmed by 0 bases and J by 3 bases, 1 base remained unmatched. The CDR3 is made up of 16 amino acids. Germline V gene lookup returns CDR1 SGHTA and CDR2 FQGNSA.

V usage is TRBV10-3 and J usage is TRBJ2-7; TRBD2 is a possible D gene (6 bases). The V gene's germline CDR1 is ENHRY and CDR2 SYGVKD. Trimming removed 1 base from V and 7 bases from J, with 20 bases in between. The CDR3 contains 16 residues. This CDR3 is CAISEFQTSGNREQYF. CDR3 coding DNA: TGTGCCATCAGTGAGTTTCAGACTAGTGGAAATAGGGAGCAGTACTTC.

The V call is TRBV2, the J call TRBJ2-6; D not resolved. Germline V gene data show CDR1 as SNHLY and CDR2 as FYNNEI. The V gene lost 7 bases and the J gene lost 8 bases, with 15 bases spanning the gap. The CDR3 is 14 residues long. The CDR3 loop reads CASKATDWTNVLTF. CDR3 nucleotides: TGTGCCAGCAAGGCCACTGACTGGACCAACGTCCTGACTTTC.

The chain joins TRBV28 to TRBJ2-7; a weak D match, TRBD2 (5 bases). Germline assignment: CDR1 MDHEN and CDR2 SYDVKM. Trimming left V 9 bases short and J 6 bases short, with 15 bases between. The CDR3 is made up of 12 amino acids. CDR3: CASSIRTREQYF. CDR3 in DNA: TGTGCCAGTTCAATACGGACTCGCGAGCAGTACTTC.

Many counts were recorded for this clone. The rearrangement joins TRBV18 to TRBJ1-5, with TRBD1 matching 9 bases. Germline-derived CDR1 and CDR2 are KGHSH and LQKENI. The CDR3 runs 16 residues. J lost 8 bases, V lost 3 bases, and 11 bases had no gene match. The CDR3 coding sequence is TGTGCCAGCTCACCGACAGGGGGAGGAATGTTGGAGCCCCAGCATTTT. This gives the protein CASSPTGGGMLEPQHF.